These 11 T cell receptor beta chains share one sample of origin, sequenced in a study of CD8+CD57+ T cells in acquired aplastic anemia. Patients chosen for sequencing had CD8+CD57+ cells that had expanded, as shown by flow cytometry. TCR beta VDJ and CDR3 were profiled, and genomic DNA was the template. TCRdb fed the reads into MiXCR, producing one record per CDR3 protein. Counted here are over 250,000 distinct CDR3 sequences, approximately 60% occurring once; the ten biggest clones make up 1% to 1.5%. The sequenced sample consisted of sorted CD4+, CD8+, or CD8+CD57+ T cells (not recorded which) from PBMCs. These receptors were taken from a human donor with aplastic anemia.

The sample holds a few counts of this clonotype. The chain couples TRBV6-1 to TRBJ1-1; no reliable D call. CDR1 is MNHNS, CDR2 SASEGT, per germline. This CDR3 has 13 amino acids. Trimming took 7 bases from V and 1 from J, leaving 10 bases between them. The CDR3 coding sequence is TGTGCCAGCACTTATGGGCCGAACACTGAAGCTTTCTTT. Its protein product is CASTYGPNTEAFF.

V and J are TRBV9 and TRBJ2-7, with D possibly TRBD2 on 5 matching bases. V was pared by 3 bases and J by 0 bases, with 13 bases between. The CDR3 is made up of 15 amino acids. Germline CDR1 SGDLS, CDR2 YYNGEE. The CDR3 sequence: CASSGGPDCSYEQYF. The CDR3 DNA reads TGTGCCAGCAGCGGCGGGCCCGACTGCTCCTACGAGCAGTACTTC.

This chain connects TRBV19 to TRBJ2-5; D gene ambiguous. Trimming removed 9 bases at V and 2 bases at J, with 13 bases between. The CDR3 sequence is 13 residues long. Germline lookup yields CDR1 LNHDA and CDR2 SQIVND (reference sequence). This CDR3 reads CASSSPPQETQYF. In DNA, the CDR3 is TGTGCCAGCAGCTCTCCACCTCAAGAGACCCAGTACTTC.

A single count supports this clonotype. The V gene is TRBV9, the J gene TRBJ2-2; D not certain. The CDR3 consists of 14 residues. In germline, CDR1 is SGDLS, CDR2 YYNGEE. The V end was cut by 0 bases, the J end by 2 bases, with 5 bases between. CDR3 amino acids: CASSVEVNTGELFF. CDR3 in DNA: TGTGCCAGCAGCGTAGAGGTCAACACCGGGGAGCTGTTTTTT.

The J gene is TRBJ1-1, the V gene TRBV25-1; possibly TRBD1 for D (5 bases). The CDR3 spans 14 residues. CDR1 is MGHDK and CDR2 is SYGVNS in the germline V gene. V lost 8 bases and J 1 base, leaving 14 bases between the germline ends. The CDR3 nucleotides read TGTGCCAGCGGTAGGGACCACCCGAACACTGAAGCTTTCTTT. Translation gives CASGRDHPNTEAFF.

The chain has TRBV5-5 and TRBJ2-5; D is perhaps TRBD1 (6 bases). CDR1 and CDR2 (germline): SGHKS, YYEKEE (reference sequence). V was pared by 4 bases and J by 4 bases, with 11 bases between. CDR3 length equals 13 residues. The CDR3 DNA reads TGTGCCAGCAGCGCCAACAGGGTAGAGACCCAGTACTTC. It yields the protein CASSANRVETQYF.

The rearrangement links TRBV14 to TRBJ2-7; D is ambiguous. The CDR3 totals 16 residues. In germline, CDR1 is SGHDN, CDR2 FVKESK. V was pared by 4 bases and J by 1 base, with 17 bases between. The DNA for the CDR3 is TGTGCCAGCAGCCCCGGAAAAGGGCTTGGTTCCTACGAGCAGTACTTC. Translating gives CASSPGKGLGSYEQYF.

The table lists this clonotype with a count of one. In this CDR3 the conserved last residue, phenylalanine or tryptophan, is missing, so a read error is likely. The rearrangement joins TRBV18 to TRBJ1-2; D possibly corresponds to TRBD1 (5 bases). Trimming shortened V by 1 base and J by 7 bases, and 22 bases separated the two germline ends. The germline V gene has CDR1 KGHSH and CDR2 LQKENI. The CDR3 spans 17 residues. CDR3 in amino acids: CASSPQVSRNSGPGYTS. In DNA form, the CDR3 reads TGTGCCAGCTCACCACAAGTTTCAAGGAACTCGGGACCTGGCTACACCTCC.

This chain links TRBV2 with TRBJ2-6; D tentatively reads TRBD1 or TRBD2 (5 bases each). CDR3 length: 17 amino acids. Germline lookup yields CDR1 SNHLY and CDR2 FYNNEI. Deletions cut 6 bases from V and 0 bases from J, with 15 bases between. Here the CDR3 reads CASSPPWGSSGANVLTF. The CDR3 bases are TGTGCCAGCAGCCCGCCATGGGGGTCCTCTGGGGCCAACGTCCTGACTTTC.

The table lists this clonotype with a few counts. The rearrangement joins TRBV25-1 to TRBJ2-3; D might be TRBD1 (5 bases). Trimming removed 5 bases from V and 4 bases from J, with 19 bases in between. Germline values: CDR1 MGHDK, CDR2 SYGVNS. The CDR3 covers 16 residues. This chain's CDR3 is CASSQTRLKGADTQYF. The CDR3 DNA reads TGTGCCAGCAGTCAGACCCGATTAAAAGGGGCAGATACGCAGTATTTT.

This chain uses TRBV5-6 with TRBJ2-2; D call uncertain. Germline lookup yields CDR1 SGHDT and CDR2 YYEEEE. V lost 5 bases and J 5 bases, leaving 16 bases between the germline ends. The CDR3 contains 15 residues. This chain's CDR3 is CASSLAGPQTGELFF. The CDR3 DNA sequence: TGTGCCAGCAGTCTGGCCGGGCCACAGACCGGGGAGCTGTTTTTT.